The 23 T cell receptor beta chains reported below all come from one sample, sequenced in a study of control samples from healthy donors and cancer patients. Profiling relied on immunoSEQ multiplex PCR, and the TCRdb table lists in-frame clones only, not all of them. This table holds roughly 86,000 clones, 85% to 95% found once. Sequencing was carried out using blood. All receptors come from a woman in her 30s in good health.

The chain joins TRBV5-4 to TRBJ2-2; D is possibly TRBD2 (6 bases). The ends were cut back, 4 bases at V and 6 bases at J, with 16 bases in the middle. Germline V gives CDR1 SGHNT, CDR2 YYREEE (reference sequence). This CDR3 is 15 amino acids long. Here the CDR3 reads CASSDVTRRAGELFF. The DNA for the CDR3 is TGTGCCAGCAGCGATGTGACACGGAGGGCCGGGGAGCTGTTTTTT.

The V call is TRBV29-1, the J call TRBJ2-1; D is unclear. V was shortened by 0 bases and J by 7 bases, with 7 bases between the two germline ends. The CDR3 is made up of 12 amino acids. Per the germline V gene, CDR1 is SQVTM and CDR2 is ANQGSEA. The CDR3 protein is CSVEDQTNEQFF. DNA for the CDR3: TGCAGCGTTGAAGATCAAACGAATGAGCAGTTCTTC.

This clone has a single count. V is TRBV11-3 and J is TRBJ1-3; no definite D call. V was cut by 5 bases and J by 3 bases, with 11 bases left in between. CDR1 is SGHNT, CDR2 YENEEA, per germline. The CDR3 is 14 amino acids. The CDR3 sequence: CASSERGGGNTIYF. The CDR3 DNA follows: TGTGCCAGCAGCGAGCGGGGTGGTGGAAACACCATATATTTT.

The J gene is TRBJ1-2, the V gene TRBV5-4, with TRBD1 identical over 9 bases. There are 12 residues in the CDR3. J lost 7 bases, V lost 3 bases, and 1 base had no gene match. Germline CDR1 reads SGHNT; CDR2 reads YYREEE (reference sequence). The CDR3, as DNA: TGTGCCAGCAGCTGGGACAGGGCTGGCTACACCTTC. Translating it yields CASSWDRAGYTF.

Written as DNA, the CDR3 is TGCGCCAGCAGCCCCGGACAGGGGAGGGGTAATTCACCCCTCCACTTT. This codes for CASSPGQGRGNSPLHF. The chain carries TRBV5-1 and TRBJ1-6, with 9 bases lining up with TRBD1. Per germline, CDR1 SGHRS and CDR2 YFSETQ. V gave up 4 bases and J gave up 6 bases; unmatched junction bases: 8. The CDR3 loop spans 16 amino acids.

The chain has TRBV5-4 and TRBJ1-2; 7 bases are shared with TRBD1. Trimming cost V 5 bases and J 5 bases; bases outside gene matches: 3. This CDR3 spans 12 amino acids. CDR1 and CDR2 from the germline V gene are SGHNT and YYREEE (reference sequence). CDR3: CASRSTGYGYTF. In nucleotides, the CDR3 is TGTGCCAGCAGGTCGACAGGGTATGGCTACACCTTC.

J is TRBJ2-5 and V is TRBV4-1; 8 bases are shared with TRBD2. Germline values: CDR1 MGHRA, CDR2 YSYEKL. This CDR3 is 17 amino acids long. V lost 3 bases, J lost 2 bases, and 11 bases stayed unmatched. The CDR3 is CASSHQPQLAAQETQYF. CDR3 DNA: TGCGCCAGCAGCCACCAACCCCAACTAGCGGCACAAGAGACCCAGTACTTC.

J is TRBJ2-7 and V is TRBV27; the D gene could be TRBD1 or TRBD2 (5 bases each). Germline values: CDR1 MNHEY, CDR2 SMNVEV (reference sequence). The V end lost 4 bases, the J end lost 5 bases, and 15 bases lay between the germline ends. This CDR3 is 14 amino acids long. In nucleotides, the CDR3 is TGTGCCAGCAGTTGGGGGATCGATGGGGACGAGCAGTACTTC. Translating gives CASSWGIDGDEQYF.

The chain recombines TRBV29-1 with TRBJ1-1; 7 bases are shared with TRBD1. V lost 6 bases and J lost 6; bases outside the gene matches: 4. This CDR3 has 11 residues. From germline, CDR1 is SQVTM and CDR2 ANQGSEA. Written as DNA, the CDR3 is TGCAGCGTGCACAGGGGTGCTGAAGCTTTCTTT. Translating gives CSVHRGAEAFF.

This chain's CDR3 is CASSQGQGGNTIYF. The DNA of the CDR3 is TGTGCCAGCAGCCAAGGACAGGGGGGAAACACCATATATTTT. J is TRBJ1-3 and V is TRBV3-1 (or the pseudogene TRBV3-2); TRBD1 matches at 8 bases. Trimming removed 1 base from V and 4 bases from J; junction bases left unmatched: 0. There are 14 residues in the CDR3. In germline, CDR1 is LGHDT, CDR2 YNNKEL (reference sequence).

The rearrangement uses TRBV27 and TRBJ1-2, with D perhaps matching TRBD1 (5 bases). This CDR3 region has 14 residues. Germline V gives CDR1 MNHEY, CDR2 SMNVEV (reference sequence). Trimming removed 3 bases from V and 8 bases from J, with 16 bases in between. The CDR3 DNA reads as TGTGCCAGCAGTTTCCGGGACGGACGTCGGGGCTACACCTTC. This translates into CASSFRDGRRGYTF.

The chain has TRBV14 and TRBJ1-5; a possible D gene is TRBD1 (5 bases). The ends were cut back, 1 base at V and 4 bases at J, with 11 bases in the middle. The CDR3 loop spans 15 amino acids. From germline, CDR1 is SGHDN and CDR2 FVKESK. The chain's CDR3 is CASSQGSTANQPQHF. In nucleotides, the CDR3 is TGTGCCAGCAGCCAAGGCTCGACAGCAAATCAGCCCCAGCATTTT.

The V and J genes are TRBV4-2 and TRBJ1-2; D perhaps matches TRBD1 (5 bases). The CDR3 covers 13 residues. Trimming cost V 0 bases and J 8 bases, with 10 bases left between them. The V gene's germline CDR1 is LGHNA and CDR2 YNFKEQ. This CDR3 reads CASSQDWGDGYTF. The DNA for the CDR3 is TGTGCCAGCAGCCAAGATTGGGGCGACGGCTACACCTTC.

This clone was observed once. The genes are TRBV7-9 and TRBJ2-3, with TRBD1 as a possible D gene (5 bases). This CDR3 region has 15 residues. Germline CDR1 SEHNR, CDR2 FQNEAQ (reference sequence). V dropped 3 bases and J dropped 6 bases, with 16 bases sitting between them. The CDR3, as DNA: TGTGCCAGCAGCTTTGTGCAGGGATTTACGGATACGCAGTATTTT. Residues: CASSFVQGFTDTQYF.

Only a few counts were recorded for this clone. The chain recombines TRBV4-1 with TRBJ1-5, with D hard to call. V lost 0 bases to trimming and J lost 7 bases, with 13 bases between them. CDR3 length equals 15 residues. Germline V gives CDR1 MGHRA, CDR2 YSYEKL. The chain's CDR3 is CASSQDQKGGQPQHF. DNA of the CDR3: TGCGCCAGCAGCCAAGATCAAAAGGGTGGACAGCCCCAGCATTTT.

The genes are TRBV7-9 and TRBJ2-3, with 7 bases lining up with TRBD2. This CDR3 spans 18 amino acids. Germline trimming cut 0 bases from V and 2 bases from J; bases unmatched to any gene: 11. Germline V gene sequence: CDR1 SEHNR, CDR2 FQNEAQ (reference sequence). The CDR3 DNA follows: TGTGCCAGCAGCTTAGCTGGGCGGGAGTGGGAGGTCACAGATACGCAGTATTTT. Translating it yields CASSLAGREWEVTDTQYF.

The rearrangement links TRBV7-9 to TRBJ2-1; no reliable D call. Germline CDR1 reads SEHNR; CDR2 reads FQNEAQ (reference sequence). V lost 3 bases, J lost 8 bases, and 8 bases lay in between. CDR3 length: 12 amino acids. The CDR3 region is CASSFLRDEQFF. Written as DNA, the CDR3 is TGTGCCAGCAGCTTCCTCCGGGATGAGCAGTTCTTC. Using reference TRBV7-9 and TRBJ2-1 for the parts outside the CDR3, the full variable domain is DTGVSQNPRHKITKRGQNVTFRCDPISEHNRLYWYRQTLGQGPEFLTYFQNEAQLEKSRLLSDRFSAERPKGSFSTLEIQRTEQGDSAMYLCASSFLRDEQFFGPGTRLTVL.

V is TRBV21-1 and J is TRBJ1-2; the table gives TRBD1 as D, unverified against the DNA. TRBV21-1 is tagged as a pseudogene. The CDR3 extends over 18 amino acids. CDR3 bases: TGTGCCAGCAGCAAATGGGTTAACCGGGACAGGGAAGGGTATGGCTACACCTTC. Its protein product is CASSKWVNRDREGYGYTF.

The chain links TRBV2 to TRBJ1-2, with 10 nucleotides matching TRBD1. The trim removed 8 bases at V and 3 bases at J, leaving 6 bases unmatched. CDR1 and CDR2 (germline): SNHLY, FYNNEI. The CDR3 spans 14 residues. The CDR3 nucleotides read TGTGCCAGCGGATGGGACAGGGGTGACTATGGCTACACCTTC. This sequence encodes CASGWDRGDYGYTF. The entire variable domain, with the rest obtained from reference TRBV2 and TRBJ1-2, is as follows: EPEVTQTPSHQVTQMGQEVILRCVPISNHLYFYWYRQILGQKVEFLVSFYNNEISEKSEIFDDQFSVERPDGSNFTLKIRSTKLEDSAMYFCASGWDRGDYGYTFGSGTRLTVV.

The V and J genes are TRBV4-1 and TRBJ1-4; TRBD1 matches 8 bases. CDR1 MGHRA and CDR2 YSYEKL come from the germline V gene. The CDR3 is made up of 16 amino acids. Trimming cost V 1 base and J 7 bases; bases outside gene matches: 8. The chain's CDR3 is CASSQGMDRVREKLFF. The CDR3 DNA reads TGCGCCAGCAGCCAAGGAATGGACAGGGTTCGTGAAAAACTGTTTTTT.

The rearrangement links TRBV10-3 to TRBJ1-5; no clear D gene. The germline CDR1 and CDR2 sequences are ENHRY and SYGVKD. There are 12 residues in the CDR3. V was pared by 8 bases and J by 1 base, with 6 bases between. The CDR3 DNA follows: TGTGCCATCGGGGAGAGCAATCAGCCCCAGCATTTT. Protein sequence: CAIGESNQPQHF.

This clone has only one observation. The chain couples TRBV3-1 (or the pseudogene TRBV3-2) to TRBJ2-7, with 8 bases identical to TRBD2. Germline lookup yields CDR1 LGHDT and CDR2 YNNKEL (reference sequence). This CDR3 has 16 residues. V shed 0 bases and J 3 bases; nucleotides not matched to a gene: 7. CDR3 loop: CASSQEGAGAFYEQYF. CDR3 DNA: TGTGCCAGCAGCCAAGAAGGAGCGGGAGCCTTCTACGAGCAGTACTTC.

A note on this clone: The identical CDR3 is also encoded by other nucleotide sequences in the sample. The V gene is TRBV7-9, the J gene TRBJ1-2, with D possibly being TRBD1 (5 bases). Germline V gene data show CDR1 as SEHNR and CDR2 as FQNEAQ (reference sequence). The CDR3 spans 13 residues. V gave up 1 base and J gave up 5 bases, with 8 bases separating them. The CDR3 sequence: CASSLGTTYGYTF. The DNA for the CDR3 is TGTGCCAGCAGCTTAGGGACAACGTATGGCTACACCTTC.